Below, one T cell receptor (beta chain) is given with its context. These data originate in a study of patients and donors after allogeneic stem cell transplantation. This CDR3 region has 13 residues. CDR1 and CDR2 from the germline V gene are SGHVS and FNYEAQ. Trimming left V 2 bases short and J 3 bases short, with 7 bases between. MiXCR was run by TCRdb on the RT-PCR reads, yielding one entry per CDR3 protein. The sample holds about 96,000 distinct CDR3 sequences, about 44% seen once. The sample was blood, either unsorted or a sorted T cell fraction (not recorded which). The source of this sequence is a human donor who was either an allogeneic HSCT recipient or a stem cell or donor lymphocyte infusion donor (not recorded which). It is not recorded whose cells these are; they may come from a transplant donor. V gene TRBV7-6 combines with J gene TRBJ1-1; D is ambiguous. As DNA, the CDR3 is TGTGCCAGCAGCTTAAGGACCCACACTGAAGCTTTCTTT. Residues: CASSLRTHTEAFF.